This T cell receptor (beta chain) was identified in a study of blood T cell repertoires in COVID-19. Study context: Specimens from acute and convalescent COVID-19 originated in the United States, Italy and Spain. T cells, B-cell-depleted T cells, or PBMCs provided the cDNA or gDNA that served as material.

Germline V lookup: CDR1 SGHNT, CDR2 YYREEE (reference sequence). This CDR3 spans 17 amino acids. With V trimmed by 1 base and J by 0 bases, 9 bases remained unmatched. In the authors' methods: Scientists estimated how many nucleated cells there were by amplifying reference gene primers. Data came from immunoSEQ multiplex PCR; TCRdb stores just in-frame clones and leaves some out. The V and J calls and the clone size are those of that table, but D and trimming were determined from the DNA. This table has hundreds of thousands of clones, 80% to 90% appearing once. The genes are TRBV5-4 and TRBJ2-7; TRBD2 agrees at 8 bases. The origin of this receptor is a man aged 35 to 55 with acute or convalescent COVID-19. What was sequenced was peripheral blood. CDR3 DNA: TGTGCCAGCAGCTTGAAAGGGACTAGTCCTAGCTCCTACGAGCAGTACTTC. Its translation: CASSLKGTSPSSYEQYF.